This passage covers 30 T cell receptor beta chains from one sample sequenced in a study of CD8+ T cells in alopecia areata. As the sequencing template, cDNA was produced by extracting RNA and reverse transcribing it. The data were produced by immunoSEQ multiplex PCR, yet TCRdb's version contains in-frame clones alone and is incomplete. Of 140,000 to 150,000 clones in the sample, about 60% were seen once. The specimen comprised CD4+ T cells sorted from blood, sampled at week 0. Receptors were obtained from a human donor with alopecia areata.

This clone was observed a few times. V and J are TRBV29-1 and TRBJ1-5; the D is unclear. CDR3 length equals 13 residues. V lost 4 bases, J lost 4 bases, and 11 bases lay in between. The germline V gene encodes CDR1 SQVTM and CDR2 ANQGSEA. This CDR3 reads CSVGGGANQPQHF. In DNA form, the CDR3 reads TGCAGCGTTGGCGGCGGAGCTAATCAGCCCCAGCATTTT.

The chain combines TRBV9 with TRBJ2-1; a weak D match, TRBD2 (5 bases). CDR3 length: 16 amino acids. Germline V gene sequence: CDR1 SGDLS, CDR2 YYNGEE. V lost 0 bases and J lost 8, with 18 bases in between. This chain's CDR3 is CASSVGSGVVADEQFF. CDR3 coding DNA: TGTGCCAGCAGCGTAGGATCCGGGGTAGTAGCCGATGAGCAGTTCTTC. Full variable domain (outside the CDR3, taken from reference TRBV9 and TRBJ2-1): DSGVTQTPKHLITATGQRVTLRCSPRSGDLSVYWYQQSLDQGLQFLIQYYNGEERAKGNILERFSAQQFPDLHSELNLSSLELGDSALYFCASSVGSGVVADEQFFGPGTRLTVL.

The chain has TRBV15 and TRBJ2-1; D ambiguous. The length of the CDR3 is 12 residues. Trimming took off 4 bases at V and 9 bases at J, with 10 bases between the two ends. The germline V gene encodes CDR1 LNHNV and CDR2 YYDKDF (reference sequence). The CDR3 nucleotides read TGTGCCACCAGCAACCCAGGCGTTGAGCAGTTCTTC. It yields the protein CATSNPGVEQFF.

This clone came up a few times. This chain joins TRBV19 and TRBJ1-1, with D possibly TRBD1 on 5 matching bases. V was clipped by 7 bases and J by 4 bases, with 19 bases between them. CDR3 length equals 15 residues. In germline, CDR1 is LNHDA, CDR2 SQIVND (reference sequence). Here the CDR3 DNA reads TGTGCCAGTACTCTCAAGGACATCATCAGCACTGAAGCTTTCTTT. This gives the protein CASTLKDIISTEAFF.

The chain uses TRBV19 and TRBJ2-1; tentative D call: TRBD1 (6 bases). The V end was cut by 2 bases, the J end by 4 bases, with 12 bases between. The CDR3 length is 15 residues. Germline values: CDR1 LNHDA, CDR2 SQIVND (reference sequence). CDR3 protein: CASSIFTGSYNEQFF. In DNA form, the CDR3 reads TGTGCCAGTAGTATATTCACAGGGTCTTACAATGAGCAGTTCTTC.

The chain has TRBV6-1 and TRBJ1-1; D not resolved. Germline CDR1 reads MNHNS; CDR2 reads SASEGT. Trimming pared 1 base from V and 4 bases from J, leaving 7 bases between. The CDR3 is 13 amino acids. The CDR3 sequence: CASSEGAGTEAFF. The CDR3 DNA is TGTGCCAGCAGTGAAGGGGCAGGCACTGAAGCTTTCTTT.

The genes are TRBV29-1 and TRBJ2-3; D may be TRBD2 (5 bases). The V end lost 6 bases, the J end lost 5 bases, and 12 bases lay between the germline ends. The CDR3 covers 12 residues. The germline gives CDR1 SQVTM, CDR2 ANQGSEA. The CDR3 protein is CSVVPREDTQYF. DNA for the CDR3: TGCAGCGTCGTACCCCGGGAAGATACGCAGTATTTT.

The CDR3 loop is CAWTVRLGGNTEAFF. Here the CDR3 DNA reads TGTGCCTGGACCGTAAGGTTGGGAGGGAACACTGAAGCTTTCTTT. The V and J genes are TRBV30 and TRBJ1-1; no firm D call. The CDR3 totals 15 residues. V was clipped by 4 bases and J by 1 base, with 16 bases between them. Germline V gene data show CDR1 as GTSNPN and CDR2 as SVGIG (reference sequence).

This chain uses TRBV30 with TRBJ2-3; the D call may be TRBD1 or TRBD2 (5 bases each). CDR3 length: 13 residues. Trimming cost V 3 bases and J 0 bases, with 7 bases left between them. CDR1 is GTSNPN and CDR2 is SVGIG in the germline V gene (reference sequence). The CDR3 loop reads CAWRRDSTDTQYF. The CDR3 DNA reads as TGTGCCTGGAGGAGGGACAGCACAGATACGCAGTATTTT. The full variable domain, its missing parts supplied by reference TRBV30 and TRBJ2-3, is SQTIHQWPATLVQPVGSPLSLECTVEGTSNPNLYWYRQAAGRGLQLLFYSVGIGQISSEVPQNLSASRPQDRQFILSSKKLLLSDSGFYLCAWRRDSTDTQYFGPGTRLTVL.

The rearrangement uses TRBV9 and TRBJ1-6; D call uncertain. Trimming cost V 0 bases and J 5 bases, with 9 bases left between them. The CDR3 contains 15 residues. The germline gives CDR1 SGDLS, CDR2 YYNGEE. CDR3 loop: CASSVAGTNNSPLHF. CDR3 DNA: TGTGCCAGCAGCGTAGCGGGAACTAATAATTCACCCCTCCACTTT.

The sample holds one count of this clone. CDR3 sequence: CASSPSPGGRQETQYF. The CDR3 region has the DNA TGTGCCAGCAGCCCCAGCCCGGGGGGACGCCAAGAGACCCAGTACTTC. This chain joins TRBV5-6 and TRBJ2-5, with 7 bases fitting TRBD2. CDR1 SGHDT and CDR2 YYEEEE come from the germline V gene. This CDR3 spans 16 amino acids. The trim removed 4 bases at V and 1 base at J, leaving 10 bases unmatched.

J is TRBJ2-5 and V is TRBV10-3, with D maybe TRBD1 (5 bases). CDR3 length equals 18 residues. Germline V gene lookup returns CDR1 ENHRY and CDR2 SYGVKD. The V gene lost 6 bases and the J gene lost 0 bases, with 23 bases spanning the gap. The CDR3 region has the DNA TGTGCCATCAGCCCGTCGCCCCCCAGGGTTTCCAACCAAGAGACCCAGTACTTC. It yields the protein CAISPSPPRVSNQETQYF.

V usage is TRBV29-1 and J usage is TRBJ2-1; D is unresolved. V shed 0 bases and J shed 3 bases, with 15 bases lying between them. Germline CDR1 SQVTM, CDR2 ANQGSEA. The CDR3 runs 16 residues. CDR3: CSVEELGQLRYNEQFF. The CDR3 DNA reads as TGCAGCGTTGAAGAGTTAGGTCAGCTCCGCTACAATGAGCAGTTCTTC.

V gene TRBV4-1 combines with J gene TRBJ1-5; unclear D gene. CDR1 and CDR2 (germline): MGHRA, YSYEKL. The V end was cut by 0 bases, the J end by 1 base, with 10 bases between. This CDR3 contains 16 residues. The CDR3 protein is CASSQDGVGSNQPQHF. The CDR3 region has the DNA TGCGCCAGCAGCCAAGACGGGGTGGGGAGCAATCAGCCCCAGCATTTT.

V usage is TRBV4-3 and J usage is TRBJ2-3; D perhaps matches TRBD2 (5 bases). Trimming stripped 2 bases from V and 2 bases from J, with 11 bases between. This CDR3 has 15 residues. Per germline, CDR1 LGHNA and CDR2 YSLEER. CDR3 loop: CASSQQRAPTDTQYF. The CDR3 coding sequence is TGCGCCAGCAGCCAACAGAGGGCACCCACAGATACGCAGTATTTT.

This clone has a handful of counts. The chain couples TRBV7-9 to TRBJ1-2, with a weak D call TRBD1 (6 bases). This CDR3 contains 12 residues. The germline V gene encodes CDR1 SEHNR and CDR2 FQNEAQ (reference sequence). Trimming left V 6 bases short and J 5 bases short, with 10 bases between. CDR3 in amino acids: CASRDSEYGYTF. As DNA, the CDR3 is TGTGCCAGCAGGGACAGCGAGTATGGCTACACCTTC.

Only one count was recorded for this clone. The J gene is TRBJ2-2, the V gene TRBV6-1; D is ambiguous. The CDR3 covers 13 residues. Germline V gene lookup returns CDR1 MNHNS and CDR2 SASEGT. Trimming removed 6 bases at V and 0 bases at J, with 5 bases between. The CDR3 sequence: CASRAPNTGELFF. CDR3 nucleotide sequence: TGTGCCAGCAGGGCGCCGAACACCGGGGAGCTGTTTTTT.

This clone was counted once. The chain is built from TRBV6-1 and TRBJ2-3, with 11 bases fitting TRBD2. The CDR3 consists of 15 residues. Trimming took 5 bases from V and 7 from J; bases not matched to a gene: 8. Germline CDR1 and CDR2: MNHNS and SASEGT. This chain's CDR3 is CASSHTSGGDNTQYF. The CDR3 nucleotides read TGTGCCAGCAGTCACACTAGCGGGGGAGACAATACGCAGTATTTT.

The genes are TRBV30 and TRBJ2-3; D uncertain. The CDR3 has 12 residues. Germline V gene sequence: CDR1 GTSNPN, CDR2 SVGIG (reference sequence). With 3 bases removed from V and 6 bases from J, the gap between germline ends came to 10 bases. CDR3 sequence reads: CAWSLQVDTQYF. CDR3 sequence (DNA): TGTGCCTGGAGCCTCCAGGTGGATACGCAGTATTTT.

The chain joins TRBV6-1 to TRBJ2-3, with TRBD2 matching over 8 bases. The ends lost 2 bases at V and 1 base at J; junction bases unmatched: 11. This CDR3 comprises 18 residues. Per the germline V gene, CDR1 is MNHNS and CDR2 is SASEGT. CDR3 in amino acids: CASSEPPRTSRGTDTQYF. CDR3 bases: TGTGCCAGCAGTGAACCCCCTCGGACTAGCCGGGGCACAGATACGCAGTATTTT.

This chain links TRBV2 with TRBJ2-1; a weak D match, TRBD2 (6 bases). CDR3 length equals 17 residues. Germline V lookup: CDR1 SNHLY, CDR2 FYNNEI. V dropped 0 bases and J dropped 3 bases, with 15 bases sitting between them. CDR3: CASSEASGLAYYNEQFF. CDR3 in DNA: TGTGCCAGCAGTGAAGCATCTGGGCTAGCGTACTACAATGAGCAGTTCTTC.

The chain combines TRBV15 with TRBJ1-1, with 10 bases that match TRBD1. J gave up 10 bases and V 1 base, and 6 bases lay outside the gene matches. Germline V gene data show CDR1 as LNHNV and CDR2 as YYDKDF (reference sequence). This CDR3 has 14 amino acids. CDR3 DNA: TGTGCCACCAGCAGAGGGGGGACAGGGGTTGGAGCTTTCTTT. Amino acids: CATSRGGTGVGAFF.

The chain joins TRBV30 to TRBJ1-5; 8 bases map to TRBD1. The germline CDR1 and CDR2 sequences are GTSNPN and SVGIG (reference sequence). The CDR3 runs to 15 residues. V lost 1 base and J lost 7; bases outside the gene matches: 9. CDR3 nucleotides: TGTGCCTGGAGTGACCCTCCAGGGGGCGGCCAGCCCCAGCATTTT. Encoded protein: CAWSDPPGGGQPQHF.

The chain joins TRBV6-5 to TRBJ1-1; D remains ambiguous. The germline V gene has CDR1 MNHEY and CDR2 SVGAGI. Trimming removed 6 bases from V and 7 bases from J, with 18 bases in between. CDR3 length: 14 amino acids. The CDR3 protein is CASSSQFGPFEAFF. The CDR3 bases are TGTGCCAGCAGCTCCCAATTCGGCCCGTTTGAAGCTTTCTTT.

This clone showed up just a few times. The chain couples TRBV29-1 to TRBJ2-1; D may be TRBD2 (6 bases). This CDR3 contains 13 residues. CDR1 is SQVTM, CDR2 ANQGSEA, per germline. The V gene lost 1 base and the J gene lost 4 bases, with 8 bases spanning the gap. CDR3 nucleotide sequence: TGCAGCGTTGAAGGGGGGGATTACAATGAGCAGTTCTTC. It yields the protein CSVEGGDYNEQFF.

Concerning this clone itself: This sample includes further DNA sequences coding for the same CDR3. V usage is TRBV9 and J usage is TRBJ1-6; unclear D gene. The CDR3 totals 15 residues. Germline assignment: CDR1 SGDLS and CDR2 YYNGEE. V was clipped by 0 bases and J by 0 bases, with 4 bases between them. The CDR3 sequence: CASSVGSSYNSPLHF. CDR3 nucleotide sequence: TGTGCCAGCAGCGTAGGAAGCTCCTATAATTCACCCCTCCACTTT.

DNA of the CDR3: TGTGCCAGCAGTGTAAGCGAGGGCCATGGCTACACCTTC. This codes for CASSVSEGHGYTF. The chain employs TRBV25-1 and TRBJ1-2; D unclear. In germline, CDR1 is MGHDK, CDR2 SYGVNS. Trimming left V 4 bases short and J 6 bases short, with 12 bases between. The CDR3 has 13 residues.

With respect to this clone: The germline gene is not matched at one end of the junction; a read error may be the cause. V gene TRBV15 combines with J gene TRBJ2-5; D is unresolved. CDR1 is LNHNV and CDR2 is YYDKDF in the germline V gene (reference sequence). CDR3 length equals 12 residues. The CDR3 sequence is CATSRDWATSNF. CDR3 sequence (DNA): TGTGCCACCAGCAGAGATTGGGCTACCTCTAACTTC.

There are a few counts of this clone. The genes are TRBV5-4 and TRBJ2-3; TRBD2 aligns across 8 bases. J was trimmed by 2 bases and V by 4 bases; bases with no gene match: 6. The CDR3 is made up of 15 amino acids. Germline loops: CDR1 SGHNT, CDR2 YYREEE (reference sequence). CDR3 nucleotide sequence: TGTGCCAGCAGCCAAACTAGCGGAAACACAGATACGCAGTATTTT. Translating gives CASSQTSGNTDTQYF.

The chain has TRBV29-1 and TRBJ2-5, with TRBD2 as a possible D gene (6 bases). With the DNA end fitting TRBJ2-7 better, the J assignment may be wrong. Looked up from germline, CDR1 is SQVTM and CDR2 is ANQGSEA. The CDR3 sequence is 12 residues long. The CDR3 region is CSAKGRSYEQYF. The CDR3 nucleotides are TGCAGCGCCAAGGGGAGGTCCTACGAGCAGTACTTC.